Each of the 27 T cell receptor beta chains below was sequenced from the same sample in a study of shared clonotypes between healthy human individuals. Sequenced by immunoSEQ multiplex PCR; TCRdb stores in-frame clones only, minus some. In the table there are more than 550,000 clones, roughly nine tenths of which are singletons. Naive CD8 cells comprised CD45RO-negative, CCR7-positively selected cells, excluding terminally differentiated effector memory CD45RA+ cells. Sequenced: naive CD8+ T cells sorted from blood. The receptors originated from a man aged 30 to 45 in good health.

In this sample, this clone turned up once. The CDR3 here is CASSLQLAGPNNEQFF. CDR3 coding DNA: TGTGCCAGCAGCTTACAACTAGCGGGACCAAACAATGAGCAGTTCTTC. The chain links TRBV7-9 to TRBJ2-1; 10 bases are shared with TRBD2. The CDR3 consists of 16 residues. The trim removed 2 bases at V and 5 bases at J, leaving 6 bases unmatched. CDR1 is SEHNR and CDR2 is FQNEAQ in the germline V gene (reference sequence).

The chain couples TRBV10-3 to TRBJ1-3, with a tentative D call TRBD1 (6 bases). CDR1 and CDR2 from the germline V gene are ENHRY and SYGVKD. The V end lost 2 bases, the J end lost 2 bases, and 13 bases lay between the germline ends. The length of the CDR3 is 16 residues. The DNA for the CDR3 is TGTGCCATCAGTGAGAGCGAGGGGGGGGCTGGAAACACCATATATTTT. Translated: CAISESEGGAGNTIYF.

J is TRBJ2-1 and V is TRBV14, with 8 bases that match TRBD2. Per germline, CDR1 SGHDN and CDR2 FVKESK. The ends lost 2 bases at V and 7 bases at J; junction bases unmatched: 13. The CDR3 runs to 17 residues. The CDR3 coding sequence is TGTGCCAGCAGCCAAAAGATTATGAGCGGGAGAAATAATGAGCAGTTCTTC. It codes for CASSQKIMSGRNNEQFF.

The chain links TRBV7-2 to TRBJ2-1; 9 bases match TRBD1. Germline CDR1 and CDR2: SGHTA and FQGNSA. There are 16 residues in the CDR3. The trim removed 5 bases at V and 5 bases at J, leaving 10 bases unmatched. CDR3 sequence reads: CASSRHRDRVDNEQFF. The CDR3 nucleotides read TGTGCCAGCAGCAGACACCGGGACAGGGTCGACAATGAGCAGTTCTTC.

The J gene is TRBJ2-4, the V gene TRBV6-5; 8 positions match TRBD1. CDR3 length equals 14 residues. With V trimmed by 5 bases and J by 8 bases, 8 bases remained unmatched. Per germline, CDR1 MNHEY and CDR2 SVGAGI. This chain's CDR3 is CASSHDNRGDIQYF. DNA for the CDR3: TGTGCCAGCAGTCACGACAACAGGGGGGACATTCAGTACTTC.

The rearrangement joins TRBV7-9 to TRBJ2-1, with 11 bases matching TRBD2. V shed 5 bases, J shed 7 bases, and the junction held 7 bases outside the gene matches. The CDR3 has 15 residues. Germline CDR1 and CDR2: SEHNR and FQNEAQ (reference sequence). CDR3 nucleotide sequence: TGTGCCAGCAGCGATAGCGGGAGGGCTCGAAATGAGCAGTTCTTC. Its protein is CASSDSGRARNEQFF.

This chain connects TRBV13 to TRBJ2-1; TRBD1 aligns across 9 bases. The CDR3 has 13 amino acids. The germline gives CDR1 PRHDT, CDR2 FYEKMQ (reference sequence). J gave up 9 bases and V 5 bases, and 5 bases lay outside the gene matches. CDR3 sequence (DNA): TGTGCCAGCAGCACCGGGACAGGGAGTGAGCAGTTCTTC. Protein: CASSTGTGSEQFF.

This clone was seen only once. Written as DNA, the CDR3 is TGTGCCAGCCTCGACCTTGGGGGGTCTTCGTACTTC. This translates into CASLDLGGSSYF. This rearrangement joins TRBV7-6 to TRBJ2-7; possibly TRBD2 for D (6 bases). V lost 8 bases to trimming and J lost 12 bases, with 20 bases between them. Germline V gene lookup returns CDR1 SGHVS and CDR2 FNYEAQ. The length of the CDR3 is 12 residues.

This rearrangement joins TRBV29-1 to TRBJ2-3; 7 bases are shared with TRBD1. V gave up 3 bases and J gave up 2 bases; unmatched junction bases: 5. The CDR3 consists of 14 residues. Germline V lookup: CDR1 SQVTM, CDR2 ANQGSEA. The CDR3 coding sequence is TGCAGCGTTGATATGGGACAGACCACAGATACGCAGTATTTT. Its protein product is CSVDMGQTTDTQYF.

In its sample, this clone was seen once. The genes are TRBV9 and TRBJ2-3, with D perhaps matching TRBD2 (5 bases). V shed 1 base and J shed 1 base, with 19 bases lying between them. This CDR3 is 18 amino acids long. Germline values: CDR1 SGDLS, CDR2 YYNGEE. The CDR3 protein is CASSVTFTGELGTDTQYF. The CDR3 coding sequence is TGTGCCAGCAGCGTAACATTCACTGGGGAGTTGGGCACAGATACGCAGTATTTT.

The V gene is TRBV27, the J gene TRBJ2-7; the match to TRBD2 covers 9 bases. Germline CDR1 and CDR2: MNHEY and SMNVEV (reference sequence). There are 17 residues in the CDR3. After removal of 6 bases from V and 3 bases from J, the junction contained 15 bases not matched to a gene. DNA of the CDR3: TGTGCCAGCAGGGGCTTAAGTGAGACTAGCGGTAACTACGAGCAGTACTTC. It is translated as CASRGLSETSGNYEQYF.

V is TRBV6-6 and J is TRBJ1-2; TRBD1 is a possible D gene (5 bases). V was clipped by 0 bases and J by 3 bases, with 14 bases between them. CDR1 and CDR2 (germline): MNHNY, SVGAGI (reference sequence). The CDR3 is 16 amino acids. As DNA, the CDR3 is TGTGCCAGCAGTTACTCGAATTCGGGGCAACACTATGGCTACACCTTC. The encoded protein is CASSYSNSGQHYGYTF.

Turning to this clone: This could be a read error, since a much larger clone is one nucleotide away. The chain joins TRBV7-3 to TRBJ1-3, with a tentative D call TRBD1 (6 bases). The CDR3 is 14 amino acids. Germline V gene lookup returns CDR1 SGHTA and CDR2 FQGTGA. Trimming left V 4 bases short and J 2 bases short, with 9 bases between. The CDR3 region has the DNA TGTGCCAGCAGCTCCACAGGGACTGGAAACACCATATATTTT. Translated: CASSSTGTGNTIYF.

V gene TRBV28 combines with J gene TRBJ1-2; no clear D gene. The ends were cut back, 3 bases at V and 4 bases at J, with 9 bases in the middle. CDR3 size: 13 residues. The germline CDR1 and CDR2 sequences are MDHEN and SYDVKM. The DNA for the CDR3 is TGTGCCAGCAGTTTGGAAGGTTCCTATGGCTACACCTTC. Encoded protein: CASSLEGSYGYTF.

Comments on this clone: Germline is not matched at one junction end, which may reflect a read error. The V gene is TRBV13, the J gene TRBJ1-1, with 10 bases fitting TRBD1. The CDR3 contains 13 residues. Germline lookup yields CDR1 PRHDT and CDR2 FYEKMQ (reference sequence). The CDR3 nucleotides are TGTGCCGGCAGCGACAGGGGGCTGGCTGAAGCTTTCTTT. It yields the protein CAGSDRGLAEAFF.

This chain uses TRBV5-1 with TRBJ2-7; 10 bases agree with TRBD1. Looked up from germline, CDR1 is SGHRS and CDR2 is YFSETQ. Losses at the gene ends were 4 bases for V and 6 bases for J; bases not matched to a gene: 7. The CDR3 is made up of 14 amino acids. The CDR3 is CASSPGQGPGEQYF. In nucleotides, the CDR3 is TGCGCCAGCAGCCCGGGACAGGGGCCCGGCGAGCAGTACTTC. The variable domain in full, completed from reference TRBV5-1 and TRBJ2-7, reads KAGVTQTPRYLIKTRGQQVTLSCSPISGHRSVSWYQQTPGQGLQFLFEYFSETQRNKGNFPGRFSGRQFSNSRSEMNVSTLELGDSALYLCASSPGQGPGEQYFGPGTRLTVT.

The rearrangement links TRBV5-1 to TRBJ2-7; 9 nucleotides line up with TRBD1. The germline V gene has CDR1 SGHRS and CDR2 YFSETQ. This CDR3 region has 13 residues. V dropped 0 bases and J dropped 6; count of bases not matched to a gene: 1. The CDR3 spells CASSLGQGGEQYF. The CDR3 DNA reads as TGCGCCAGCAGCTTGGGACAGGGGGGCGAGCAGTACTTC. Full variable domain (remainder filled in from reference TRBV5-1 and TRBJ2-7): KAGVTQTPRYLIKTRGQQVTLSCSPISGHRSVSWYQQTPGQGLQFLFEYFSETQRNKGNFPGRFSGRQFSNSRSEMNVSTLELGDSALYLCASSLGQGGEQYFGPGTRLTVT.

The V call is TRBV14, the J call TRBJ2-7, with D maybe TRBD2 (5 bases). The CDR3 extends over 15 amino acids. The germline V gene encodes CDR1 SGHDN and CDR2 FVKESK. V lost 4 bases, J lost 2 bases, and 15 bases lay in between. The CDR3 DNA sequence: TGTGCCAGCAGCCTAGGCGGCGGGTTCGCCTACGAGCAGTACTTC. Translating it yields CASSLGGGFAYEQYF.

V and J are TRBV10-2 and TRBJ2-7, with a tentative D call TRBD2 (6 bases). The V end lost 8 bases, the J end lost 5 bases, and 16 bases lay between the germline ends. CDR1 WSHSY and CDR2 SAAADI come from the germline V gene. This CDR3 has 13 amino acids. CDR3 coding DNA: TGCGCCAGCGCCCCCGGGAGACCGAACGAGCAGTACTTC. Its protein is CASAPGRPNEQYF.

The chain couples TRBV29-1 to TRBJ2-3; D may be TRBD1 or TRBD2 (5 bases each). Deletions cut 7 bases from V and 2 bases from J, with 10 bases between. The CDR3 has 12 amino acids. In germline, CDR1 is SQVTM, CDR2 ANQGSEA. The CDR3 bases are TGCAGCGGCAGGGAGTACACAGATACGCAGTATTTT. This gives the protein CSGREYTDTQYF.

This clone was detected only once. The chain carries TRBV7-9 and TRBJ2-1; D might be TRBD2 (6 bases). Germline V CDR1 and CDR2: SEHNR, FQNEAQ (reference sequence). V was pared by 0 bases and J by 9 bases, with 9 bases between. The length of the CDR3 is 13 residues. The CDR3 nucleotides read TGTGCCAGCAGCTTAGCACTAGCTTTTGAGCAGTTCTTC. This sequence encodes CASSLALAFEQFF.

This sequence joins TRBV30 and TRBJ2-1; 8 nucleotides line up with TRBD2. V shed 5 bases, J shed 2 bases, and the junction held 2 bases outside the gene matches. This CDR3 has 13 amino acids. CDR1 and CDR2 (germline): GTSNPN, SVGIG (reference sequence). In DNA form, the CDR3 reads TGTGCCTGGTGTAGCGGGACCTACAATGAGCAGTTCTTC. Translated, it gives CAWCSGTYNEQFF.

The table lists this clone with a count of one. V is TRBV11-3 and J is TRBJ2-2, with TRBD2 matching over 7 bases. Germline V gives CDR1 SGHNT, CDR2 YENEEA. The length of the CDR3 is 13 residues. V shed 5 bases, J shed 7 bases, and the junction held 4 bases outside the gene matches. The CDR3 nucleotides are TGTGCCAGCAGCGGGAGGGCCGACGGGGAGCTGTTTTTT. Translation: CASSGRADGELFF. Full variable domain (remainder filled in from reference TRBV11-3 and TRBJ2-2): EAGVVQSPRYKIIEKKQPVAFWCNPISGHNTLYWYLQNLGQGPELLIRYENEEAVDDSQLPKDRFSAERLKGVDSTLKIQPAELGDSAVYLCASSGRADGELFFGEGSRLTVL.

This clone was detected only once. The chain links TRBV5-4 to TRBJ2-7; 12 bases match TRBD1. V was clipped by 2 bases and J by 3 bases; unmatched bases: 3. The CDR3 spans 15 residues. The germline gives CDR1 SGHNT, CDR2 YYREEE (reference sequence). This chain's CDR3 is CASSFGTGGLYEQYF. Written as DNA, the CDR3 is TGTGCCAGCAGCTTTGGGACAGGGGGCCTCTACGAGCAGTACTTC.

This chain links TRBV7-9 with TRBJ2-1; D remains ambiguous. This CDR3 contains 13 residues. The V end was cut by 8 bases, the J end by 2 bases, with 10 bases between. The V gene's germline CDR1 is SEHNR and CDR2 FQNEAQ (reference sequence). The CDR3 loop reads CASDPRPYNEQFF. CDR3 nucleotide sequence: TGTGCCAGCGACCCCCGCCCCTACAATGAGCAGTTCTTC.

There are a few counts of this clone. The V gene is TRBV30, the J gene TRBJ1-3; D call uncertain. Germline V gene sequence: CDR1 GTSNPN, CDR2 SVGIG (reference sequence). The CDR3 length is 13 residues. Trimming shortened V by 2 bases and J by 3 bases, and 8 bases separated the two germline ends. CDR3 nucleotides: TGTGCCTGGAGTTGGACTGTTGGAAACACCATATATTTT. Its protein is CAWSWTVGNTIYF.

The V gene is TRBV19, the J gene TRBJ2-1; 7 bases match TRBD2. The germline V gene has CDR1 LNHDA and CDR2 SQIVND (reference sequence). This CDR3 has 16 residues. The V segment lost 0 bases and the J segment 4 bases; nucleotides outside the gene matches: 6. The CDR3 coding sequence is TGTGCCAGTAGTATAGATCACGGGACTACATACAATGAGCAGTTCTTC. Translation: CASSIDHGTTYNEQFF.